The sequence of this TCR beta chain was determined in a study of T cell responses to AZD1222 COVID-19 vaccine. Profiling relied on immunoSEQ multiplex PCR, and the TCRdb table lists in-frame clones only, not all of them. The sample has fewer than 100,000 clones; about 90% are singletons. Study conclusions and caveats: Among AZD1222 vaccinees, only 5 to 7 were seropositive at baseline. Mapped onto spike, vaccine-associated CD4 TCRs spanned it and were dominant at 160-218 and 743-854.

Germline-derived CDR1 and CDR2 are DFQATT and SNEGSKA (reference sequence). V lost 6 bases and J 6 bases, leaving 18 bases between the germline ends. The CDR3 totals 14 residues. Turning to this clone: Antigen unknown.

This rearrangement joins TRBV20-1 to TRBJ2-1; D ambiguous. The sequence was obtained from an adult who received the AZD1222 COVID-19 vaccine. The sample was peripheral blood, taken 28 days after the second AZD1222 dose. The CDR3 nucleotides are TGCAGTGCCAGTATCCTATTAAAGGGCAATGAGCAGTTCTTC. This translates into CSASILLKGNEQFF.